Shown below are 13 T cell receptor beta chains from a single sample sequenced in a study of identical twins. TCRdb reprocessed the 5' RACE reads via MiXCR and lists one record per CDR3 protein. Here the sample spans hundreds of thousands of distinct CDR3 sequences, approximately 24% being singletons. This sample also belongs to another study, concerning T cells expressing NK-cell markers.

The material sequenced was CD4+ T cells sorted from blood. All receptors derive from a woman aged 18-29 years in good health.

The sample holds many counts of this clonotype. The CDR3 is CASSLAGLAGDEQFF. The CDR3 DNA reads as TGTGCCAGCAGCTTAGCGGGACTAGCGGGAGATGAGCAGTTCTTC. This sequence joins TRBV7-9 and TRBJ2-1; 14 bases map to TRBD2. Germline lookup yields CDR1 SEHNR and CDR2 FQNEAQ (reference sequence). V gave up 0 bases and J gave up 8 bases; unmatched junction bases: 0. The CDR3 is 15 residues long.

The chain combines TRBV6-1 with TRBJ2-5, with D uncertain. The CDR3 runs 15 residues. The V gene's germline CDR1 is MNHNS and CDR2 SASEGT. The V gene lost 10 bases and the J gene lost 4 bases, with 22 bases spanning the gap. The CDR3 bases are TGTGCCACTACGCGAGACCCAGTAACGTCAGAGACCCAGTACTTC. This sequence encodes CATTRDPVTSETQYF.

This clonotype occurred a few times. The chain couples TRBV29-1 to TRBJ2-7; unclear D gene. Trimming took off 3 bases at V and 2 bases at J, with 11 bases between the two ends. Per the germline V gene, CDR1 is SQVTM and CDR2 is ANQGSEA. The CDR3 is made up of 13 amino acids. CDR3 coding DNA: TGCAGCGTTGAGGGCCAGCTACCCTACGAGCAGTACTTC. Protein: CSVEGQLPYEQYF.

The CDR3 sequence is CASSKDRVPDTQYF. The CDR3 DNA reads as TGTGCCAGCAGTAAGGACAGGGTCCCAGATACGCAGTATTTT. This chain links TRBV2 with TRBJ2-3; 8 nucleotides match TRBD1. The CDR3 covers 14 residues. Germline CDR1 and CDR2: SNHLY and FYNNEI. Trimming at V came to 5 bases and at J to 4 bases, leaving 5 bases not matched to a gene.

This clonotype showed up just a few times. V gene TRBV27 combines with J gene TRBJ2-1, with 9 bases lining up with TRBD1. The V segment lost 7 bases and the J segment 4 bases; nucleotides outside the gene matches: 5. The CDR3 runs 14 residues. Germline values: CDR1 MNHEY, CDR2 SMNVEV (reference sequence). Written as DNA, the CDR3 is TGTGCCAGCAAGGGACAGGGCAAGTACAATGAGCAGTTCTTC. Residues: CASKGQGKYNEQFF.

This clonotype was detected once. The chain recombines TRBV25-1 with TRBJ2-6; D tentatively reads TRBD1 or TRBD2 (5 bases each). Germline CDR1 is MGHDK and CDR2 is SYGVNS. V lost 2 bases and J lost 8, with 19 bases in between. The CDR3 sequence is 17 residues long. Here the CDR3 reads CASSERTGRRGTNVLTF. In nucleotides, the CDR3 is TGTGCCAGCAGTGAACGAACGGGACGCCGGGGAACCAACGTCCTGACTTTC.

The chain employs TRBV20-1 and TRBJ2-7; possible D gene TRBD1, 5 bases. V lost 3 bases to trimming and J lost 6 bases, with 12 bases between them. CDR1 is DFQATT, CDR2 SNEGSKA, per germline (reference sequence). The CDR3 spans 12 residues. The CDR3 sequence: CSARGLQGEQYF. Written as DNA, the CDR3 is TGCAGTGCTAGGGGTCTTCAGGGCGAGCAGTACTTC.

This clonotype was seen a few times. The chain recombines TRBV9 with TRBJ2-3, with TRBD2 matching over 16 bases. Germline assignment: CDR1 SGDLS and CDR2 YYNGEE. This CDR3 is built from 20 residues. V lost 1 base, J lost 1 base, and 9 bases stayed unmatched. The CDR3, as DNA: TGTGCCAGCAGCGTATTGGGACTAGCGGGGGGGCCGTTGGGCACAGATACGCAGTATTTT. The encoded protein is CASSVLGLAGGPLGTDTQYF.

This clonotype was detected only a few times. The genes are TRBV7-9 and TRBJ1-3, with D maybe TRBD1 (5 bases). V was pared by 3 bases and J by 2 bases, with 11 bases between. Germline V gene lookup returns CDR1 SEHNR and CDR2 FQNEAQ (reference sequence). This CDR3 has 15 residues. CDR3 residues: CASSLQGVTGNTIYF. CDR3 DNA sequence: TGTGCCAGCAGCTTGCAGGGAGTAACTGGAAACACCATATATTTT.

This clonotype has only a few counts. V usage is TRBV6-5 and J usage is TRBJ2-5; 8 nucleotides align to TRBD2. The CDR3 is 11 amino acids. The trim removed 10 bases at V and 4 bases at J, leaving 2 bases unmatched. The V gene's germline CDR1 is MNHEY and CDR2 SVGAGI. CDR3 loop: CATGGVETQYF. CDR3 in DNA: TGTGCCACCGGGGGGGTAGAGACCCAGTACTTC.

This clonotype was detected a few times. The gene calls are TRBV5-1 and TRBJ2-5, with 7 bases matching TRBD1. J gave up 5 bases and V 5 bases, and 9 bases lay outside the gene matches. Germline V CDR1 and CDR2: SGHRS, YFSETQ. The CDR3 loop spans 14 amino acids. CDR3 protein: CASSQDRSGETQYF. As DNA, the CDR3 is TGCGCCAGCAGTCAGGACAGGTCCGGGGAGACCCAGTACTTC. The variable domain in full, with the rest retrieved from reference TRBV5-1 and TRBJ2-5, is KAGVTQTPRYLIKTRGQQVTLSCSPISGHRSVSWYQQTPGQGLQFLFEYFSETQRNKGNFPGRFSGRQFSNSRSEMNVSTLELGDSALYLCASSQDRSGETQYFGPGTRLLVL.

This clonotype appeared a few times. The CDR3 DNA is TGCAGTGCTAGAATCGGGAGCACAAGTAGGTTTCGCAATGAGCAGTTCTTC. It codes for CSARIGSTSRFRNEQFF. The chain is built from TRBV20-1 and TRBJ2-1; D is possibly TRBD2 (6 bases). Germline V lookup: CDR1 DFQATT, CDR2 SNEGSKA (reference sequence). Trimming cost V 2 bases and J 6 bases, with 23 bases left between them. The CDR3 consists of 17 residues.

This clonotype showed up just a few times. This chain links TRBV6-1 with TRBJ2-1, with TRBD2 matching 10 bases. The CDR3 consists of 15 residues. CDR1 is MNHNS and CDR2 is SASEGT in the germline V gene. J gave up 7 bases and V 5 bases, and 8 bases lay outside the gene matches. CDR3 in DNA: TGTGCCAGCAGTATCAGGCTAGCGGGAGTTAATGAGCAGTTCTTC. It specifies CASSIRLAGVNEQFF.